Listed below are T cell receptor beta chains from one sample, sequenced in a study of PD-L1 blockade in urothelial cancer. Here immunoSEQ multiplex PCR was the method, and the copy in TCRdb shows in-frame clones only, minus some. The data contain 45,000 or so clones, 88% of them seen just once; the ten biggest clones take up more than 20%. Source: PBMCs, taken around atezolizumab (anti-PD-L1) treatment. The source of these receptors is a donor at least 40 years old with urothelial cancer. Both conserved end residues are part of each CDR3. Each record gives: clone size, J gene, V gene, D gene, CDR3 protein, CDR3 DNA. A D gene is named only where the DNA matches it firmly. Rows may omit the clone size; those that give it use once, few, many or a size class.

size: NA
J: TRBJ1-1
V: TRBV11-2
D: NA
CDR3: CASSQRGGWMNTEAFF
DNA: TGTGCCAGCAGCCAGAGGGGGGGCTGGATGAACACTGAAGCTTTCTTT

size: NA
J: TRBJ1-1
V: TRBV28
D: TRBD1
CDR3: CASVRDRGHGWAFF
DNA: TGTGCCAGCGTACGGGACAGGGGGCACGGATGGGCTTTCTTT

size: NA
J: TRBJ2-3
V: TRBV2
D: TRBD2
CDR3: CASSERGLAGVGTDTQYF
DNA: TGTGCCAGCAGTGAAAGGGGACTAGCGGGAGTGGGCACAGATACGCAGTATTTT

size: NA
J: TRBJ1-3
V: TRBV29-1
D: TRBD1
CDR3: CSVEDRDRAGNTIYF
DNA: TGCAGCGTTGAAGATCGGGACAGAGCGGGAAACACCATATATTTT

size: NA
J: TRBJ2-7
V: TRBV10-3
D: NA
CDR3: CAISEGQSYEQYF
DNA: TGTGCCATCAGTGAGGGGCAGTCCTACGAGCAGTACTTC

size: NA
J: TRBJ2-7
V: TRBV4-1
D: NA
CDR3: CASSPQASSEQYF
DNA: TGCGCCAGCAGCCCCCAAGCTAGCTCCGAGCAGTACTTC

size: NA
J: TRBJ2-1
V: TRBV5-1
D: TRBD2
CDR3: CASSLPLAGANEQFF
DNA: TGCGCCAGCAGCTTGCCGCTAGCGGGAGCCAATGAGCAGTTCTTC

size: NA
J: TRBJ1-5
V: TRBV19
D: NA
CDR3: CASSIASLNQPQHF
DNA: TGTGCCAGTAGTATAGCGTCACTCAATCAGCCCCAGCATTTT

size: NA
J: TRBJ2-5
V: TRBV4-2
D: TRBD2
CDR3: CASSPRLAGLQETQYF
DNA: TGTGCCAGCAGCCCCCGACTAGCGGGCCTCCAAGAGACCCAGTACTTC

size: NA
J: TRBJ2-5
V: TRBV30
D: NA
CDR3: CAWSRDTGETQYF
DNA: TGTGCCTGGAGTCGGGACACGGGGGAGACCCAGTACTTC

size: NA
J: TRBJ2-3
V: TRBV7-2
D: TRBD2
CDR3: CASSWGLQDTQYF
DNA: TGTGCCAGCAGCTGGGGACTACAGGATACGCAGTATTTT

size: NA
J: TRBJ2-5
V: TRBV5-4
D: NA
CDR3: CASSPGGGWGQETQYF
DNA: TGTGCCAGCAGCCCGGGTGGGGGCTGGGGCCAAGAGACCCAGTACTTC

size: NA
J: TRBJ2-7
V: TRBV7-2
D: TRBD2
CDR3: CASSLWASGSSYEQYF
DNA: TGTGCCAGCAGCTTATGGGCTAGCGGAAGCTCCTACGAGCAGTACTTC

size: NA
J: TRBJ1-1
V: TRBV11-2
D: NA
CDR3: CASSPPGTVNTEAFF
DNA: TGTGCCAGCAGCCCCCCGGGAACGGTGAACACTGAAGCTTTCTTT

size: NA
J: TRBJ2-6
V: TRBV18
D: TRBD1
CDR3: CASSPLGQGISGANVLTF
DNA: TGTGCCAGCTCACCGCTCGGACAGGGCATATCTGGGGCCAACGTCCTGACTTTC

size: NA
J: TRBJ2-7
V: TRBV2
D: NA
CDR3: CATGGRGEQYF
DNA: TGTGCCACCGGGGGACGGGGGGAGCAGTACTTC

size: NA
J: TRBJ2-2
V: TRBV7-3
D: TRBD2
CDR3: CASSPQTSRNTGELFF
DNA: TGTGCCAGCAGCCCCCAGACTAGCAGAAACACCGGGGAGCTGTTTTTT

size: once
J: TRBJ2-1
V: TRBV5-6
D: TRBD2
CDR3: CASSLVLAGGVVDNEQFF
DNA: TGTGCCAGCAGCTTGGTTCTAGCGGGAGGGGTGGTGGACAATGAGCAGTTCTTC

size: once
J: TRBJ1-2
V: TRBV10-3
D: NA
CDR3: CAISEGESYGYTF
DNA: TGTGCCATCAGTGAGGGGGAGAGCTATGGCTACACCTTC

size: NA
J: TRBJ2-7
V: TRBV4-3
D: NA
CDR3: CASSQDGVGEALYEQYF
DNA: TGCGCCAGCAGCCAAGATGGGGTTGGGGAGGCCCTTTACGAGCAGTACTTC

size: NA
J: TRBJ1-3
V: TRBV30
D: NA
CDR3: CAWSPDGNTIYF
DNA: TGTGCCTGGAGCCCAGATGGAAACACCATATATTTT

size: NA
J: TRBJ2-1
V: TRBV6-5
D: NA
CDR3: CASSITWGDEQFF
DNA: TGTGCCAGCAGCATAACTTGGGGGGATGAGCAGTTCTTC

size: NA
J: TRBJ2-5
V: TRBV2
D: TRBD1
CDR3: CASQGLGTGQETQYF
DNA: TGTGCCAGCCAGGGGTTGGGGACAGGGCAAGAGACCCAGTACTTC

size: NA
J: TRBJ1-2
V: TRBV4-3
D: NA
CDR3: CASSQEEGPQGYTF
DNA: TGCGCCAGCAGCCAAGAGGAGGGCCCTCAGGGCTACACCTTC

size: once
J: TRBJ1-1
V: TRBV4-1
D: NA
CDR3: CASSQPFSPGAPANTEAFF
DNA: TGCGCCAGCAGCCAACCCTTTTCGCCAGGGGCCCCCGCGAACACTGAAGCTTTCTTT

size: once
J: TRBJ2-1
V: TRBV7-3
D: TRBD2
CDR3: CASSSQPGTGTSGGEQFF
DNA: TGTGCCAGCAGCTCCCAACCCGGGACAGGGACTAGCGGGGGTGAGCAGTTCTTC

size: few
J: TRBJ2-5
V: TRBV7-3
D: TRBD1
CDR3: CASSPGQGAGKTQYF
DNA: TGTGCCAGCAGCCCGGGACAGGGGGCAGGGAAGACCCAGTACTTC

size: NA
J: TRBJ2-1
V: TRBV7-9
D: TRBD2
CDR3: CASRPAGGYNEQFF
DNA: TGTGCCAGCAGACCAGCGGGAGGGTACAATGAGCAGTTCTTC

size: NA
J: TRBJ2-7
V: TRBV9
D: NA
CDR3: CASSPREDPYEQYF
DNA: TGTGCCAGCAGCCCCAGGGAGGATCCCTACGAGCAGTACTTC

size: NA
J: TRBJ2-3
V: TRBV29-1
D: TRBD2
CDR3: CSVGLAADTQYF
DNA: TGCAGCGTTGGTCTAGCGGCAGATACGCAGTATTTT

size: NA
J: TRBJ1-5
V: TRBV19
D: NA
CDR3: CASWTVGNQPQHF
DNA: TGTGCCAGCTGGACAGTGGGCAATCAGCCCCAGCATTTT

size: NA
J: TRBJ2-5
V: TRBV7-8
D: NA
CDR3: CASSPPGGQETQYF
DNA: TGTGCCAGCAGCCCGCCCGGGGGACAAGAGACCCAGTACTTC

size: NA
J: TRBJ2-6
V: TRBV7-2
D: NA
CDR3: CASSSGHSGANVLTF
DNA: TGTGCCAGCAGCTCGGGACACTCTGGGGCCAACGTCCTGACTTTC

size: once
J: TRBJ2-6
V: TRBV7-2
D: NA
CDR3: CASSRSGANVLTF
DNA: TGTGCCAGCAGCCGGTCTGGGGCCAACGTCCTGACTTTC

size: NA
J: TRBJ2-7
V: TRBV27
D: TRBD2
CDR3: CASSRTSGRYEQYF
DNA: TGTGCCAGCAGCCGGACTAGCGGGAGGTACGAGCAGTACTTC

size: NA
J: TRBJ2-7
V: TRBV9
D: NA
CDR3: CASSVGVGATYEQYF
DNA: TGTGCCAGCAGCGTAGGGGTGGGGGCGACCTACGAGCAGTACTTC

size: NA
J: TRBJ1-2
V: TRBV7-2
D: NA
CDR3: CASSPQGHLGYTF
DNA: TGTGCCAGCAGCCCTCAGGGGCACCTGGGCTACACCTTC

size: NA
J: TRBJ1-5
V: TRBV9
D: NA
CDR3: CASSPTGGPNLHF
DNA: TGTGCCAGCAGCCCAACGGGAGGGCCGAATTTGCATTTT

size: NA
J: TRBJ2-2
V: TRBV7-6
D: NA
CDR3: CASSSSKGVTGELFF
DNA: TGTGCCAGCAGCTCTTCCAAGGGGGTCACCGGGGAGCTGTTTTTT

size: NA
J: TRBJ2-3
V: TRBV12-2
D: NA
CDR3: CASRLSRVCGATDTQYF
DNA: TGTGCAAGTCGCTTATCACGGGTTTGTGGGGCCACAGATACGCAGTATTTT

size: NA
J: TRBJ2-4
V: TRBV5-4
D: NA
CDR3: CASSFGARSELAKNIQYF
DNA: TGTGCCAGCAGCTTTGGGGCGCGGAGCGAGCTAGCCAAAAACATTCAGTACTTC

size: NA
J: TRBJ2-7
V: TRBV5-6
D: NA
CDR3: CASSAMGRGASSSYEQYF
DNA: TGTGCCAGCAGCGCGATGGGCAGGGGGGCCTCAAGCTCCTACGAGCAGTACTTC

size: NA
J: TRBJ1-1
V: TRBV10-3
D: NA
CDR3: CAISESTVGPEAFF
DNA: TGTGCCATCAGTGAGTCGACGGTGGGGCCTGAAGCTTTCTTT

size: NA
J: TRBJ1-1
V: TRBV15
D: NA
CDR3: CATSLRGTEAFF
DNA: TGTGCCACCAGCCTGAGGGGGACTGAAGCTTTCTTT

size: NA
J: TRBJ2-3
V: TRBV6-1
D: NA
CDR3: CASSPPRQLTDTQYF
DNA: TGTGCCAGCAGCCCCCCCAGACAGCTCACAGATACGCAGTATTTT

size: NA
J: TRBJ2-1
V: TRBV6-4
D: NA
CDR3: CASRRGPSGYNEQFF
DNA: TGTGCCAGCAGGCGGGGGCCTAGCGGCTACAATGAGCAGTTCTTC

size: NA
J: TRBJ1-2
V: TRBV7-2
D: TRBD1
CDR3: CASSRQGPGQGAIGYTF
DNA: TGTGCCAGCAGCAGACAAGGACCGGGACAGGGGGCGATCGGCTACACCTTC

size: NA
J: TRBJ2-1
V: TRBV27
D: TRBD2
CDR3: CASSPGRARYNEQFF
DNA: TGTGCCAGCAGTCCTGGGAGGGCCCGCTACAATGAGCAGTTCTTC

size: NA
J: TRBJ1-2
V: TRBV7-9
D: TRBD1
CDR3: CASSLGQGGDGYTF
DNA: TGTGCCAGCAGCCTCGGACAGGGAGGCGATGGCTACACCTTC

size: NA
J: TRBJ2-5
V: TRBV7-9
D: TRBD2
CDR3: CASSSGTSVQETQYF
DNA: TGTGCCAGCAGTTCCGGGACTAGCGTACAAGAGACCCAGTACTTC